This TCR beta chain appears in the sequencing data of a study of beta chain features in type 1 diabetes. Whole-study context: Sorted cell examination encompassed around 100,000,000 cells across all samples.

Study-wide points: Shorter TCRB CDR3s, moderately but significantly so, marked every one of the four CD4+ subsets in Type 1 diabetes patients. Although PCR might favor shorter templates, it would do so equally in patients and controls.

The study reverse transcribed the entire isolated RNA, so it sequenced expressed TCRB transcripts. Each sample of naive, central memory or regulatory T cells had, on average, around 4 million reads. Repertoires were generated with immunoSEQ multiplex PCR, while TCRdb's copy carries only in-frame clones and drops some. The sample consists of about 650,000 clones, about an eighth of them appearing once. To note about this clone: Its antigen is currently unknown.

This CDR3 has 14 amino acids. Germline-derived CDR1 and CDR2 are SGHVS and FNYEAQ. Trimming took 1 base from V and 0 from J, leaving 7 bases between them. This receptor was taken from a man aged 25 to 45 with type 1 diabetes. Sequenced sample: naive CD4+ T cells from blood. The rearrangement uses TRBV7-6 and TRBJ2-7, with D unclear. CDR3 DNA: TGTGCCAGCAGCTTAGGGGCAGCCTCCTACGAGCAGTACTTC. Translating it yields CASSLGAASYEQYF. Together with reference TRBV7-6 and TRBJ2-7, the CDR3 gives the full variable domain: GAGVSQSPRYKVTKRGQDVALRCDPISGHVSLYWYRQALGQGPEFLTYFNYEAQQDKSGLPNDRFSAERPEGSISTLTIQRTEQRDSAMYRCASSLGAASYEQYFGPGTRLTVT.